This is a list of T cell receptor beta chains from one sample in a study of T cell changes during pregnancy in multiple sclerosis. Sequencing used immunoSEQ multiplex PCR; TCRdb keeps in-frame clones, though not all of them. The table lists 75,000 to 95,000 clones, 80% to 95% of them singletons. Material: peripheral blood, obtained after pregnancy. The receptors stem from a female donor with multiple sclerosis, enrolled in a pregnancy study. Both conserved end residues are part of each CDR3. A D gene is named only where the DNA matches it firmly. The size entry is marked missing in some rows and otherwise reads once, few, many or a size class.

>NA|TRBJ1-2|TRBV5-6|once
TGTGCCAGCAGCCCACCGGGACACGGAGGCTATGGCTACACCTTC
CASSPPGHGGYGYTF
>NA|TRBJ2-5|TRBV7-2|NA
TGTGCCAGCAGCTTTAGCGGCGGGGAGACCCAGTACTTC
CASSFSGGETQYF
>TRBD1|TRBJ1-1|TRBV7-9|NA
TGTGCCAGCAGCTTAACCAGGGGGTCGGCTGAAGCTTTCTTT
CASSLTRGSAEAFF
>NA|TRBJ1-5|TRBV2|NA
TGTGCCAGCTACCCATTTCGGGAGAGCAATCAGCCCCAGCATTTT
CASYPFRESNQPQHF
>TRBD1|TRBJ2-1|TRBV6-4|NA
TGTGCCAGCAGCGCGAGGCCGGGACAGGGGGAAACCCGAGCCTACAATGAGCAGTTCTTC
CASSARPGQGETRAYNEQFF
>TRBD2|TRBJ2-7|TRBV7-8|once
TGTGCCAGCAGCTTAGGGGGACTAGCGGGGGCCAGGAGCTCCTACGAGCAGTACTTC
CASSLGGLAGARSSYEQYF
>NA|TRBJ1-6|TRBV7-2|NA
TGTGCCAGCAGCTTAGGGCCCGATAATTCACCCCTCCACTTT
CASSLGPDNSPLHF
>NA|TRBJ1-1|TRBV7-2|NA
TGTGCCAGCAGCTCCTCTTTGAACACTGAAGCTTTCTTT
CASSSSLNTEAFF
>NA|TRBJ2-2|TRBV6-1|NA
TGTGCCAGCAGTGAAGATAGGAGGGCCGAGCTGTTTTTT
CASSEDRRAELFF
>NA|TRBJ1-5|TRBV27|NA
TGTGCCAGCAGTCCCGCGACACTTAATCAGCCCCAGCATTTT
CASSPATLNQPQHF
>NA|TRBJ2-3|TRBV2|NA
TGTGCCAGCAGTGAACAGGGTGGGGCAGATACGCAGTATTTT
CASSEQGGADTQYF
>TRBD1|TRBJ1-4|TRBV10-1|once
TGCGCCAGCAGTGAGTCCACGGGACAGGGGAACCGACTGTTTTTT
CASSESTGQGNRLFF
>TRBD1|TRBJ1-2|TRBV30|once
TGTGCCTGGAGTCCTGGACAGGGGCGTCTATGGACCTTC
CAWSPGQGRLWTF
>NA|TRBJ1-2|TRBV28|once
TGTGCCAGCAGTTTACTCTCGGAGTCTGGCTACACCTTC
CASSLLSESGYTF
>TRBD2|TRBJ2-5|TRBV2|once
TGTGCCAGCAGAATATTAGCGGGAGGGAAAGAGACCCAGTACTTC
CASRILAGGKETQYF
>NA|TRBJ1-5|TRBV30|NA
TGTGCCTGGAGTGAGAAGAGTCAGCCCCAGCATTTT
CAWSEKSQPQHF
>TRBD1|TRBJ2-6|TRBV9|NA
TGTGCCAGCAGCGTTGACAGGGTTTCTGGGGCCAACGTCCTGACTTTC
CASSVDRVSGANVLTF
>NA|TRBJ2-3|TRBV6-1|NA
TGTGCCAGCCTCCCAGGAACCTCCCGTGGAGATACGCAGTATTTT
CASLPGTSRGDTQYF
>TRBD2|TRBJ2-7|TRBV2|NA
TGTGCCAGCATCTACTCAAATGGGCTAGCGGGGACCCGGGGGGAGCAGTACTTC
CASIYSNGLAGTRGEQYF
>NA|TRBJ2-7|TRBV4-2|NA
TGTGCCAGCAGTTTAGACTACTCCTACGAGCAGTACTTC
CASSLDYSYEQYF
>TRBD2|TRBJ2-3|TRBV6-4|NA
TGTGCCAGCAAAAGCGGGGGGGCCGTGGATACGCAGTATTTT
CASKSGGAVDTQYF
>NA|TRBJ2-7|TRBV19|NA
TGTGCCAGTAGTCGAAACCCCCCGGACGAGCAGTACTTC
CASSRNPPDEQYF
>NA|TRBJ2-6|TRBV7-9|NA
TGTGCCAGCAGCCTAACCGCCTCTGGGGCCAACGTCCTGACTTTC
CASSLTASGANVLTF
>NA|TRBJ2-7|TRBV7-9|NA
TGTGCCAGCAGCTTAGCCCAGGGGTTCAGCTCCTACGAGCAGTACTTC
CASSLAQGFSSYEQYF
>TRBD2|TRBJ2-2|TRBV5-1|NA
TGCGCCAGCAGCTTGGCCGGGGGGGCATACACCGGGGAGCTGTTTTTT
CASSLAGGAYTGELFF